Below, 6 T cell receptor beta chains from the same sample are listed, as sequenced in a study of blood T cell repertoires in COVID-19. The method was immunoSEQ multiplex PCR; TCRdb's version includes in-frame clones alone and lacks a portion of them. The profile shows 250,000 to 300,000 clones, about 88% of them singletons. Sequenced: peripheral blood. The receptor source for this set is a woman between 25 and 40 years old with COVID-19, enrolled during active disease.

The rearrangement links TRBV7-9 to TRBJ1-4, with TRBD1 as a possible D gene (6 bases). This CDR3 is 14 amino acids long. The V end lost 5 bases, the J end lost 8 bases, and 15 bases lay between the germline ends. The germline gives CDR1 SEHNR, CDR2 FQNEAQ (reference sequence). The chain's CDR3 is CASSPPITGEKLFF. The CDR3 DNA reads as TGTGCCAGCAGCCCCCCCATAACAGGGGAAAAACTGTTTTTT.

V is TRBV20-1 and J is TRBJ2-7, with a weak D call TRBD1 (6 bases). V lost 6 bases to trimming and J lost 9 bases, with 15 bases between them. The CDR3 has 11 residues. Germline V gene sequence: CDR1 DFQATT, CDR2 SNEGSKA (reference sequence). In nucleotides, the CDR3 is TGCAGTGCAACCACAGGGTTACGGCAGTACTTC. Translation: CSATTGLRQYF.

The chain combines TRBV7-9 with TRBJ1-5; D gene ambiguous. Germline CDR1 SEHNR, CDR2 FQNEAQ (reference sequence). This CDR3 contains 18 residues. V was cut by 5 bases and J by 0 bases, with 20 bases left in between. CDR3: CASSPSGVGVNSNQPQHF. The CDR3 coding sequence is TGTGCCAGCAGCCCTAGTGGGGTCGGGGTCAATAGCAATCAGCCCCAGCATTTT. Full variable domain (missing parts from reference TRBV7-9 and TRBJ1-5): DTGVSQNPRHKITKRGQNVTFRCDPISEHNRLYWYRQTLGQGPEFLTYFQNEAQLEKSRLLSDRFSAERPKGSFSTLEIQRTEQGDSAMYLCASSPSGVGVNSNQPQHFGDGTRLSIL.

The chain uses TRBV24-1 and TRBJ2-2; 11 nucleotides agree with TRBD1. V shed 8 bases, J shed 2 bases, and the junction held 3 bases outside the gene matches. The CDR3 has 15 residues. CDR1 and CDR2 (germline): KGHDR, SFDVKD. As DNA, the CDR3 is TGTGCCACCACCGGGACAGGGGGTAACACCGGGGAGCTGTTTTTT. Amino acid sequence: CATTGTGGNTGELFF.

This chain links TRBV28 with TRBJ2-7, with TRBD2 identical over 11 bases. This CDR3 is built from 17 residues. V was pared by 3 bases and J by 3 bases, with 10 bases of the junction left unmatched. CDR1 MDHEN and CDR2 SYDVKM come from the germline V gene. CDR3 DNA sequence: TGTGCCAGCAGTTTGCTTCTAGCGGGAGGTATAATCTACGAGCAGTACTTC. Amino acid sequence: CASSLLLAGGIIYEQYF.

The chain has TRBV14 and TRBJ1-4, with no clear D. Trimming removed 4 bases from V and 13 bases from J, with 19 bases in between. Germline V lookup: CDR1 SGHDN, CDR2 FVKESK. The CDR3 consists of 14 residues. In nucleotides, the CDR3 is TGTGCCAGCAGCCCCCAGACCGCGTCCCGAGGACTGTTTTTT. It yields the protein CASSPQTASRGLFF.